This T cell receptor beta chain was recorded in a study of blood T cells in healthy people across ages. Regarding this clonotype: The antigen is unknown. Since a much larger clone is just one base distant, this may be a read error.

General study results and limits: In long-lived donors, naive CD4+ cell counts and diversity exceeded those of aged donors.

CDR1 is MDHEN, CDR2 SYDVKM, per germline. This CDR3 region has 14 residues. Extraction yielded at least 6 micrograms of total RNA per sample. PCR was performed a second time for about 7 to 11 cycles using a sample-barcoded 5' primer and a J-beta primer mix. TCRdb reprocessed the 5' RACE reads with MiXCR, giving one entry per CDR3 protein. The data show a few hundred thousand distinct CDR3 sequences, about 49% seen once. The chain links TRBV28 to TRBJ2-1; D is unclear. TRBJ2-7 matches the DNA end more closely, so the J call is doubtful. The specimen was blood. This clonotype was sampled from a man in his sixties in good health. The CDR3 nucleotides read TGTGACAGCAGTTTAGACAAGGGCTACAATGAGCAGTACTTC. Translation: CDSSLDKGYNEQYF.